This TCR beta chain emerged from a study of blood T cell repertoires in COVID-19. For the study at large: COVID-19 samples collected from the United States, Italy and Spain covered acute and convalescent phases.

Study processing details: The assay estimated nucleated cells by amplifying reference gene primers. Data came from immunoSEQ multiplex PCR; TCRdb stores just in-frame clones and leaves some out. The V and J calls and the clone size are those of that table, but D and trimming were determined from the DNA. Seen here are roughly 230,000 clones, roughly 85% observed once, and the top ten hold about 5.1%. The CDR3 consists of 15 residues. Germline V gene data show CDR1 as SGHNT and CDR2 as YYREEE (reference sequence). V was pared by 9 bases and J by 5 bases, with 23 bases between. Seattle patient enrollment occurred during active infection, with longitudinal follow-up thereafter.

This chain uses TRBV5-4 with TRBJ1-1, with D uncertain. Material for sequencing was peripheral blood. This clonotype was obtained from a man in his fifties or sixties with COVID-19, enrolled during active disease. Here the CDR3 DNA reads TGTGCCACCCACGGTCGTGGAGGTAGTGAGACTGAAGCTTTCTTT. Protein sequence: CATHGRGGSETEAFF.